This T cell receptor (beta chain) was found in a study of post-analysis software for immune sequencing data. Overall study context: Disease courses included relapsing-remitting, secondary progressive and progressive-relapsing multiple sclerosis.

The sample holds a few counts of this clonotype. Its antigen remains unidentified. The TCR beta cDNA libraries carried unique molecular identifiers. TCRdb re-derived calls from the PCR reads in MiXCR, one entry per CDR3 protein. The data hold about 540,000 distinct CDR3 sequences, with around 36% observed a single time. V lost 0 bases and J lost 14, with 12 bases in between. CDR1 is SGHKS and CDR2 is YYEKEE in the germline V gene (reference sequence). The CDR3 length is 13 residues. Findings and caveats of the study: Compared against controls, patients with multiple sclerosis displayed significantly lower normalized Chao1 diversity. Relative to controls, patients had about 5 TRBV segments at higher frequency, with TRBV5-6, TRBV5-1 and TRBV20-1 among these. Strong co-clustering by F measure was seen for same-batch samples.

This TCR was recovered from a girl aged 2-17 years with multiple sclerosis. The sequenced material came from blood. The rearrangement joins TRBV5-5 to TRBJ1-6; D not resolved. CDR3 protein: CASSLGQGEALHF. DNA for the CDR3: TGTGCCAGCAGCTTGGGGCAAGGAGAAGCCCTCCACTTT. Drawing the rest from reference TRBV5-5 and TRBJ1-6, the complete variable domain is DAGVTQSPTHLIKTRGQQVTLRCSPISGHKSVSWYQQVLGQGPQFIFQYYEKEERGRGNFPDRFSARQFPNYSSELNVNALLLGDSALYLCASSLGQGEALHFGNGTRLTVT.